The 11 T cell receptor beta chains below all came from one sample that was sequenced in a study of T cells after yellow fever vaccination. TCRdb re-called the 5' RACE reads with MiXCR, one entry per CDR3 protein. The sample shows approximately 300,000 distinct CDR3 sequences, about 11% of them seen only once. The source material was CD4+ T cells sorted from PBMCs, sampled 45 days after the yellow fever booster vaccination. The source of these receptors is a man between 18 and 35 years old who received the YFV17D yellow fever vaccine.

The genes are TRBV7-2 and TRBJ2-5; the match to TRBD2 covers 9 bases. This CDR3 has 16 amino acids. V shed 0 bases and J 6 bases; nucleotides not matched to a gene: 8. Germline V CDR1 and CDR2: SGHTA, FQGNSA. In DNA form, the CDR3 reads TGTGCCAGCAGCTTAGCCGGCGGGGGGGCGTCAAAGACCCAGTACTTC. As protein: CASSLAGGGASKTQYF.

This clonotype was counted only a few times. The CDR3 region is CASSLEGQGPFSGNTIYF. The DNA of the CDR3 is TGTGCCAGCAGCTTAGAGGGACAGGGCCCATTCTCTGGAAACACCATATATTTT. V usage is TRBV7-2 and J usage is TRBJ1-3; 9 bases map to TRBD1. The CDR3 is made up of 18 amino acids. Germline CDR1 SGHTA, CDR2 FQGNSA. The J segment lost 0 bases and the V segment lost 1 base, leaving 7 bases of the junction unmatched.

This clonotype was recorded once. The chain has TRBV30 and TRBJ2-7, with D perhaps assigned TRBD1 or TRBD2 (6 bases each). This CDR3 region has 14 residues. Germline loops: CDR1 GTSNPN, CDR2 SVGIG (reference sequence). The germline V and J ends were trimmed by 0 bases and 6 bases, with 15 bases remaining between them. CDR3 DNA sequence: TGTGCCTGGAGTGTCGGGGGCTGGTCTGGCGAGCAGTACTTC. This sequence encodes CAWSVGGWSGEQYF.

The rearrangement uses TRBV5-1 and TRBJ1-4; no reliable D call. This CDR3 is 16 amino acids long. The V gene's germline CDR1 is SGHRS and CDR2 YFSETQ. Trimming left V 4 bases short and J 0 bases short, with 13 bases between. The CDR3 DNA follows: TGCGCCAGCAGCAGATCTGGATTTGCAACTAATGAAAAACTGTTTTTT. It specifies CASSRSGFATNEKLFF.

This clonotype was observed at least ten times. This chain uses TRBV5-1 with TRBJ2-5, with 9 bases matching TRBD2. CDR1 SGHRS and CDR2 YFSETQ come from the germline V gene. V dropped 7 bases and J dropped 4; count of bases not matched to a gene: 8. This CDR3 has 14 residues. The DNA of the CDR3 is TGCGCCAGCTGCGGGGGGGGGATCGGAGAGACCCAGTACTTC. Encoded protein: CASCGGGIGETQYF.

This rearrangement joins TRBV28 to TRBJ1-4; 7 nucleotides line up with TRBD1. Per germline, CDR1 MDHEN and CDR2 SYDVKM. The CDR3 loop spans 15 amino acids. V shed 7 bases, J shed 3 bases, and the junction held 8 bases outside the gene matches. In nucleotides, the CDR3 is TGTGCCAGCACCCTAACCGGGACAGCTAATGAAAAACTGTTTTTT. Its translation: CASTLTGTANEKLFF.

This clonotype was seen only a few times. The chain employs TRBV7-8 and TRBJ1-5; no clear D gene. Per the germline V gene, CDR1 is SGHVS and CDR2 is FQNEAQ. With 0 bases removed from V and 9 bases from J, the gap between germline ends came to 12 bases. The CDR3 length is 14 residues. CDR3 amino acids: CASSLARLPGPQHF. The CDR3 coding sequence is TGTGCCAGCAGCTTAGCGCGGCTCCCCGGGCCCCAGCATTTT. Combining the CDR3 with reference TRBV7-8 and TRBJ1-5 gives the whole variable domain GAGVSQSPRYKVAKRGQDVALRCDPISGHVSLFWYQQALGQGPEFLTYFQNEAQLDKSGLPSDRFFAERPEGSVSTLKIQRTQQEDSAVYLCASSLARLPGPQHFGDGTRLSIL.

Only a few counts were recorded for this clonotype. The CDR3 region has the DNA TGTGCCAGCAGCCAAGATCTTATCGGGACGGTGTATGGCTACACCTTC. Protein: CASSQDLIGTVYGYTF. The chain recombines TRBV3-1 with TRBJ1-2; D possibly corresponds to TRBD1 (5 bases). CDR1 and CDR2 from the germline V gene are LGHDT and YNNKEL (reference sequence). The CDR3 runs 16 residues. Trimming shortened V by 0 bases and J by 5 bases, and 16 bases separated the two germline ends.

This clonotype came up many times. The rearrangement joins TRBV5-1 to TRBJ2-5; the D gene is possibly TRBD2 (5 bases). The CDR3 length is 13 residues. The germline gives CDR1 SGHRS, CDR2 YFSETQ. V lost 3 bases and J lost 5, with 11 bases in between. For the CDR3, the DNA is TGCGCCAGCAGCTGGGAGATGAGGGAGACCCAGTACTTC. Translating it yields CASSWEMRETQYF. Supplemented by reference TRBV5-1 and TRBJ2-5, the full variable domain reads KAGVTQTPRYLIKTRGQQVTLSCSPISGHRSVSWYQQTPGQGLQFLFEYFSETQRNKGNFPGRFSGRQFSNSRSEMNVSTLELGDSALYLCASSWEMRETQYFGPGTRLLVL.

This rearrangement joins TRBV24-1 to TRBJ1-2; TRBD1 is a possible D gene (5 bases). Germline V gene data show CDR1 as KGHDR and CDR2 as SFDVKD. The CDR3 totals 13 residues. The V end was cut by 7 bases, the J end by 4 bases, with 12 bases between. The CDR3 DNA reads TGTGCCACCAGCGAGGGGCTGGCCTATGGCTACACCTTC. Protein sequence: CATSEGLAYGYTF.

The gene calls are TRBV7-9 and TRBJ1-1; D gene unclear. The ends were cut back, 6 bases at V and 1 base at J, with 15 bases in the middle. Germline-derived CDR1 and CDR2 are SEHNR and FQNEAQ (reference sequence). CDR3 size: 15 residues. In DNA form, the CDR3 reads TGTGCCAGCAGTAACCTCGGACGGGGGAACACTGAAGCTTTCTTT. It yields the protein CASSNLGRGNTEAFF. Filled out from reference TRBV7-9 and TRBJ1-1, the complete variable domain reads DTGVSQNPRHKITKRGQNVTFRCDPISEHNRLYWYRQTLGQGPEFLTYFQNEAQLEKSRLLSDRFSAERPKGSFSTLEIQRTEQGDSAMYLCASSNLGRGNTEAFFGQGTRLTVV.